This record looks at one T cell receptor (beta chain) sequence and its context. This sample was included in a study of blood T cell repertoires in COVID-19. Looking at the study overall: PBMCs, B-cell-depleted T cells, or T cells provided the cDNA or gDNA that made up the material.

CDR1 and CDR2 from the germline V gene are SGHVS and FQNEAQ. V trimming: 2 bases; J trimming: 7 bases; junction bases outside the gene matches: 4. The CDR3 is 14 residues long. As processed by the authors: Reference gene primer amplification gave estimated nucleated cell counts. TCRdb keeps only in-frame clones here, not all; method: immunoSEQ multiplex PCR. V and J calls and clone size come straight from that table; D and trimming were deduced from the DNA. Seen here are about 150,000 clones, approximately 84% observed once, and the top ten hold nearly 3.5%. The sequencing sample was made of PBMCs or T cells enriched from blood (not recorded which). The receptor was isolated from a woman in her fifties or sixties with acute COVID-19. The chain recombines TRBV7-8 with TRBJ1-4; 7 bases match TRBD1. In DNA, the CDR3 is TGTGCCAGCAGCTTAAACAGGGGCAGTGAAAAACTGTTTTTT. It is translated as CASSLNRGSEKLFF.